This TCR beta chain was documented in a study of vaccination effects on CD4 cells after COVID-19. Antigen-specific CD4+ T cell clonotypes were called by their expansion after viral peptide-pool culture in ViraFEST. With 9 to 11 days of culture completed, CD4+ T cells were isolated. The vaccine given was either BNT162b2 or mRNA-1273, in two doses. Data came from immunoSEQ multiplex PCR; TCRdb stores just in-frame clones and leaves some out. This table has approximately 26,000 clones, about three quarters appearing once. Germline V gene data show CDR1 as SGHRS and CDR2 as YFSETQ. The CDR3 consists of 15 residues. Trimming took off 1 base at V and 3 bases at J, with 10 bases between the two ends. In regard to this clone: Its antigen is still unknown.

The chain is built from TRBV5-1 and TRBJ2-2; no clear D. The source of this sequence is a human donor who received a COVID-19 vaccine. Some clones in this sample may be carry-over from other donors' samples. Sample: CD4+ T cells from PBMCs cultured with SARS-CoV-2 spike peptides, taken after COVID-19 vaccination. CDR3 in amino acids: CASSLSGPYTGELFF. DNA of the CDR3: TGCGCCAGCAGCTTGTCAGGACCTTACACCGGGGAGCTGTTTTTT.